Below are 5 T cell receptor beta chains sequenced from a single sample in a study of cytomegalovirus exposure and HLA in healthy donors (dated by TCRdb to the late 2010s). Libraries were prepared through the immunoSEQ multiplex PCR assay. For the multiplex PCR, a mixture combining 60 forward primers for TCR Vbeta segments and 13 reverse primers for TCR Jbeta segments was used. TCRdb took this table from immuneACCESS and kept in-frame rearrangements with V and J called. Such tables lack part of the clones; where checked against another copy, unresolved V genes explain under half of the gap, and the rest is unexplained. The sample contains 150,000 to 200,000 clones, roughly 90% of them found a single time. The top ten clones comprise 1.5% to 2% of the sample. The sequencing sample was made of PBMCs. These receptors were taken from a woman aged 18-29 years in good health and CMV-seronegative.

In its sample, this clone was seen once. The J gene is TRBJ1-4, the V gene TRBV4-1; TRBD1 aligns across 7 bases. Germline V lookup: CDR1 MGHRA, CDR2 YSYEKL. V was clipped by 1 base and J by 10 bases; unmatched bases: 6. This CDR3 has 14 amino acids. CDR3 protein: CASSQAGGSGKLFF. The CDR3 coding sequence is TGCGCCAGCAGCCAAGCAGGGGGGTCAGGAAAACTGTTTTTT.

This clone was found once. The chain has TRBV9 and TRBJ1-1; D uncertain. CDR1 SGDLS and CDR2 YYNGEE come from the germline V gene. This CDR3 is 14 amino acids long. V lost 4 bases, J lost 11 bases, and 21 bases lay in between. The CDR3 spells CASSPSARENPAFF. CDR3 nucleotides: TGTGCCAGCAGCCCTTCGGCCCGGGAGAACCCGGCTTTCTTT.

This clone is medium-sized (0.01 to 0.1%) within its sample. The chain carries TRBV6-1 and TRBJ1-2, with D hard to call. The CDR3 loop spans 15 amino acids. Germline CDR1 MNHNS, CDR2 SASEGT. V shed 2 bases and J shed 4 bases, with 14 bases lying between them. Here the CDR3 DNA reads TGTGCCAGCAGTGAAAGTCCCGACATTAGCTATGGCTACACCTTC. This translates into CASSESPDISYGYTF.

The chain is built from TRBV7-9 and TRBJ2-1, with a possible D match to TRBD2 (5 bases). CDR1 is SEHNR and CDR2 is FQNEAQ in the germline V gene (reference sequence). Trimming shortened V by 2 bases and J by 0 bases, and 14 bases separated the two germline ends. This CDR3 comprises 17 residues. Written as DNA, the CDR3 is TGTGCCAGCAGCTTAATGGAGGCGGTCGTCTCCTACAATGAGCAGTTCTTC. Translation: CASSLMEAVVSYNEQFF.

The chain employs TRBV7-9 and TRBJ2-2, with TRBD2 identical over 10 bases. V trimming: 5 bases; J trimming: 4 bases; junction bases outside the gene matches: 10. The CDR3 is made up of 17 amino acids. Per germline, CDR1 SEHNR and CDR2 FQNEAQ (reference sequence). The DNA for the CDR3 is TGTGCCAGCAGCCCCGCCGGACTAGCGGCCTTCACCGGGGAGCTGTTTTTT. The encoded protein is CASSPAGLAAFTGELFF.